Listed below are T cell receptor beta chains from one sample, sequenced in a study of control samples from healthy donors and cancer patients. Produced via immunoSEQ multiplex PCR; TCRdb's table is partial and in-frame only. Of about 150,000 clones in the sample, roughly 93% were seen once. Sequenced input: blood. The receptors derive from a man aged 18 to 30 in good health. Both conserved end residues are part of each CDR3. A D gene is named only where the DNA matches it firmly. Only part of the rows carry a size: once, few, many, or a class if the clone is expanded.

V: TRBV7-9
D: TRBD2
size: NA
J: TRBJ2-7
DNA: TGTGCCAGCAGCTCGCCTAGCGGCTACGAGCAGTACTTC
CDR3: CASSSPSGYEQYF

V: TRBV11-2
D: NA
size: NA
J: TRBJ1-5
DNA: TGTGCCAGCAGTCAGCAAGGGGGCAATCAGCCCCAGCATTTT
CDR3: CASSQQGGNQPQHF

V: TRBV15
D: NA
size: NA
J: TRBJ1-1
DNA: TGTGCCACCAGCAGAAACAGCGTGAACACTGAAGCTTTCTTT
CDR3: CATSRNSVNTEAFF

V: TRBV19
D: NA
size: once
J: TRBJ1-5
DNA: TGTGCCAGTAGTATGCGGGAAACTCAGCCCCAGCATTTT
CDR3: CASSMRETQPQHF

V: TRBV2
D: NA
size: NA
J: TRBJ1-2
DNA: TGTGCCAGCAACGTTGGTGGGGCTGGCTACACCTTC
CDR3: CASNVGGAGYTF

V: TRBV15
D: TRBD1
size: medium-sized
J: TRBJ2-7
DNA: TGTGCCACCAGCAGATATGGACAGGCCACCTCCTACGAGCAGTACTTC
CDR3: CATSRYGQATSYEQYF

V: TRBV4-1
D: NA
size: NA
J: TRBJ2-2
DNA: TGCGCCAGCAGCCAAGTGAGGGGTGTAAACACCGGGGAGCTGTTTTTT
CDR3: CASSQVRGVNTGELFF

V: TRBV30
D: TRBD1
size: NA
J: TRBJ1-5
DNA: TGTGCCTGGAGCGCTGCACACCAGGGACAGGCCACGGGACCCCAGCATTTT
CDR3: CAWSAAHQGQATGPQHF

V: TRBV10-3
D: TRBD1
size: NA
J: TRBJ2-2
DNA: TGTGCCATCAGCCCGGGACAGGGCGACCGCACCAGGGAGCTGTTTTTT
CDR3: CAISPGQGDRTRELFF

V: TRBV28
D: NA
size: NA
J: TRBJ2-7
DNA: TGTGCCAGCACTAACAATGGGGGTGGAGACGAGCAGTACTTC
CDR3: CASTNNGGGDEQYF

V: TRBV7-7
D: TRBD2
size: NA
J: TRBJ2-5
DNA: TGTGCTAGCAGCTTAGCGGGGGGGGTACAAGAGACCCAGTACTTC
CDR3: CASSLAGGVQETQYF

V: TRBV11-3
D: TRBD2
size: NA
J: TRBJ2-1
DNA: TGTGCCAGCAGCCCCACCGGGACTAGACCCAATGAGCAGTTCTTC
CDR3: CASSPTGTRPNEQFF

V: TRBV7-8
D: TRBD2
size: NA
J: TRBJ2-7
DNA: TGTGCCAGCAGCTATTCTAGCGGGGGGACTTACGAGCAGTACTTC
CDR3: CASSYSSGGTYEQYF

V: TRBV6-5
D: TRBD1
size: once
J: TRBJ1-1
DNA: TGTGCCAGCAGATGGACAGGGAACACTGAAGCTTTCTTT
CDR3: CASRWTGNTEAFF

V: TRBV9
D: NA
size: NA
J: TRBJ2-6
DNA: TGTGCCAGCAGCCCCCGATGGGGGACACGTTACTCTGGGGCCAACGTCCTGACTTTC
CDR3: CASSPRWGTRYSGANVLTF

V: TRBV7-2
D: NA
size: NA
J: TRBJ2-5
DNA: TGTGCCAGCAGCTTAGCTGGGTTTAGGGAGACCCAGTACTTC
CDR3: CASSLAGFRETQYF

V: TRBV19
D: NA
size: once
J: TRBJ1-3
DNA: TGTGCCAGTAGTATATTGCTCGGAAACACCATATATTTT
CDR3: CASSILLGNTIYF

V: TRBV11-2
D: TRBD1
size: NA
J: TRBJ2-7
DNA: TGTGCCAGCAGCGCTGGGACAGTCTACGAGCAGTACTTC
CDR3: CASSAGTVYEQYF

V: TRBV6-5
D: TRBD1
size: few
J: TRBJ1-6
DNA: TGTGCCAGCACCTGGGACAGCGAAGTCAATTCACCCCTCCACTTT
CDR3: CASTWDSEVNSPLHF

V: TRBV7-9
D: NA
size: NA
J: TRBJ1-2
DNA: TGTGCCAGCAGCTTAGCGCCCAGAAACTATGGCTACACCTTC
CDR3: CASSLAPRNYGYTF

V: TRBV5-1
D: TRBD2
size: once
J: TRBJ2-5
DNA: TGCGCCAGCAGCCAAGAGCCCGGGAGGGGGGAGACCCAGTACTTC
CDR3: CASSQEPGRGETQYF

V: TRBV15
D: NA
size: NA
J: TRBJ2-6
DNA: TGTGCCACCAGCAGAGATAGGGGCTCTGGGGCCAACGTCCTGACTTTC
CDR3: CATSRDRGSGANVLTF

V: TRBV4-1
D: NA
size: NA
J: TRBJ1-3
DNA: TGCGCCAGCAGCCAAGATGGTAGCTCTGGAAACACCATATATTTT
CDR3: CASSQDGSSGNTIYF

V: TRBV28
D: NA
size: NA
J: TRBJ2-5
DNA: TGTGCCAGCAGTCTGCTCCGGGGGCGGCCACCCCAGTACTTC
CDR3: CASSLLRGRPPQYF

V: TRBV4-1
D: NA
size: NA
J: TRBJ1-2
DNA: TGCGCCAGCAGCCAGTTAATTAACTATGGCTACACCTTC
CDR3: CASSQLINYGYTF

V: TRBV6-5
D: NA
size: NA
J: TRBJ2-1
DNA: TGTGCCAGCAGCCGCGCCGCCGAGAATGAGCAGTTCTTC
CDR3: CASSRAAENEQFF

V: TRBV3-1/TRBV3-2
D: TRBD1
size: NA
J: TRBJ1-3
DNA: TGTGCCAGCAGCCAAGGACAGGGATATAGAAACACCATATATTTT
CDR3: CASSQGQGYRNTIYF

V: TRBV21-1
D: NA
size: NA
J: TRBJ2-3
DNA: TGTGCCCGCCGGTTCGGCGGGAGAGGGGATACGCAGTATTTT
CDR3: CARRFGGRGDTQYF

V: TRBV25-1
D: TRBD1
size: NA
J: TRBJ2-1
DNA: TGTGCCAGCAGTGATCCCCGGACAGGATCTAACAATGAGCAGTTCTTC
CDR3: CASSDPRTGSNNEQFF

V: TRBV6-5
D: NA
size: NA
J: TRBJ1-6
DNA: TGTGCCAGCAGTAGCGAAGGGGAGTTCGGTTCACCCCTCCACTTT
CDR3: CASSSEGEFGSPLHF

V: TRBV27
D: NA
size: NA
J: TRBJ1-3
DNA: TGTGCCAGCAGCTCTTACTCTGGAAACACCATATATTTT
CDR3: CASSSYSGNTIYF

V: TRBV6-5
D: NA
size: NA
J: TRBJ1-5
DNA: TGTGCCAGCAGGGGGCCGAATCAGCCCCAGCATTTT
CDR3: CASRGPNQPQHF

V: TRBV5-1
D: TRBD2
size: NA
J: TRBJ2-5
DNA: TGCGCCAGCAGCTTGGTAACGAGCGGGAGGCAAGAGACCCAGTACTTC
CDR3: CASSLVTSGRQETQYF

V: TRBV2
D: NA
size: NA
J: TRBJ1-2
DNA: TGTGCCAGCAGTGAGTATGGTGGCTACACCTTC
CDR3: CASSEYGGYTF

V: TRBV6-2/TRBV6-3
D: NA
size: NA
J: TRBJ2-2
DNA: TGTGCCAGCAGTTACTCGGAGACCGGGGAGCTGTTTTTT
CDR3: CASSYSETGELFF

V: TRBV6-2/TRBV6-3
D: NA
size: NA
J: TRBJ1-5
DNA: TGTGCCAGCAGTTTAACCCTCGGAGGGAATCAGCCCCAGCATTTT
CDR3: CASSLTLGGNQPQHF

V: TRBV19
D: NA
size: NA
J: TRBJ2-7
DNA: TGTGCCAGTAGTATGTATGCATCCTACGAGCAGTACTTC
CDR3: CASSMYASYEQYF

V: TRBV10-3
D: TRBD1
size: NA
J: TRBJ1-1
DNA: TGTGCCAGCGCCCAGGGGGCCGGGAACACTGAAGCTTTCTTT
CDR3: CASAQGAGNTEAFF

V: TRBV11-1
D: NA
size: NA
J: TRBJ2-1
DNA: TGTGCCAGCAGCTTACCGGTCTCAGACAATGAGCAGTTCTTC
CDR3: CASSLPVSDNEQFF

V: TRBV7-9
D: NA
size: NA
J: TRBJ1-2
DNA: TGTGCCAGCAGCTCAGAAGGGAGTAACTATGGCTACACCTTC
CDR3: CASSSEGSNYGYTF

V: TRBV6-5
D: TRBD1
size: NA
J: TRBJ2-3
DNA: TGTGCCAGCAGGGCAGCAGGGGGAAGGGATACGCAGTATTTT
CDR3: CASRAAGGRDTQYF

V: TRBV28
D: NA
size: NA
J: TRBJ2-3
DNA: TGTGCCAGCAGTTTTCGACAGGTTTGGACAGATACGCAGTATTTT
CDR3: CASSFRQVWTDTQYF

V: TRBV4-1
D: TRBD1
size: NA
J: TRBJ2-7
DNA: TGCGCCAGCAGCCTTAGACAGGGAAACTACGAGCAGTACTTC
CDR3: CASSLRQGNYEQYF

V: TRBV27
D: NA
size: once
J: TRBJ2-7
DNA: TGTGCCAGCAGTTTCTCAGTCTTCTACGAGCAGTACTTC
CDR3: CASSFSVFYEQYF

V: TRBV3-1/TRBV3-2
D: NA
size: NA
J: TRBJ1-1
DNA: TGTGCCAGCAGCCAAGGGGGTGAAGCTTTCTTT
CDR3: CASSQGGEAFF

V: TRBV6-6
D: NA
size: once
J: TRBJ2-7
DNA: TGTGCCAGCAGTGGGATTACCTACGAGCAGTACTTC
CDR3: CASSGITYEQYF

V: TRBV7-6
D: NA
size: NA
J: TRBJ2-7
DNA: TGTGCCAGCAGCTTACGAGGCTCCTACGAGCAGTACTTC
CDR3: CASSLRGSYEQYF

V: TRBV6-2/TRBV6-3
D: TRBD2
size: NA
J: TRBJ2-1
DNA: TGTGCCAGCAGTTACTTTAGCGGGAGTATGGATGAGCAGTTCTTC
CDR3: CASSYFSGSMDEQFF

V: TRBV19
D: NA
size: NA
J: TRBJ1-4
DNA: TGTGCCAGTAGTATCCCGGGATCAACTAATGAAAAACTGTTTTTT
CDR3: CASSIPGSTNEKLFF

V: TRBV5-4
D: NA
size: NA
J: TRBJ2-6
DNA: TGTGCCAGCAGCTTTTTATCTTCGGCGAACTCTGGGGCCAACGTCCTGACTTTC
CDR3: CASSFLSSANSGANVLTF

V: TRBV5-4
D: NA
size: once
J: TRBJ2-7
DNA: TGTGCCAGCAGCTTGGGGCTTGATCCTCTCGGAGGCTACGAGCAGTACTTC
CDR3: CASSLGLDPLGGYEQYF

V: TRBV30
D: NA
size: NA
J: TRBJ2-3
DNA: TGTGCCTGGAGTAATGGACTGCACACAGATACGCAGTATTTT
CDR3: CAWSNGLHTDTQYF

V: TRBV6-5
D: NA
size: NA
J: TRBJ1-5
DNA: TGTGCCAGCACCCATTCCACAGGGCCTGATCAGCCCCAGCATTTT
CDR3: CASTHSTGPDQPQHF